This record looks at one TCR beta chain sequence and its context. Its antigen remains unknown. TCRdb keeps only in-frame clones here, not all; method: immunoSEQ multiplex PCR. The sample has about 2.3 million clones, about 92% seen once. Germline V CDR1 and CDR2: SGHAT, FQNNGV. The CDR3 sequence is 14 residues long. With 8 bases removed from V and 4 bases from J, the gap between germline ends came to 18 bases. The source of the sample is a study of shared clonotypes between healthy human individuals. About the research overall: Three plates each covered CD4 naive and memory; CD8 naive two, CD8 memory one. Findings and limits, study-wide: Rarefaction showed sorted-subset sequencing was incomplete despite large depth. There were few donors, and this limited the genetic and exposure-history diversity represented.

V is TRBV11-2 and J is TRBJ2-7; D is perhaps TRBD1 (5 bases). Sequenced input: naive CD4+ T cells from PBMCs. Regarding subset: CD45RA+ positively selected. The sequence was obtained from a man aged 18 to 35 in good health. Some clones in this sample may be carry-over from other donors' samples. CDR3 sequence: CASRPLKGKYEQYF. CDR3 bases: TGTGCCAGCCGGCCCTTGAAGGGGAAGTACGAGCAGTACTTC.